The clone carrying this T cell receptor (beta chain) was seen ten or more times. This sample was included in a study of T cells in Graves' hyperthyroidism and ophthalmopathy. V lost 5 bases and J lost 3, with 14 bases in between. The CDR3 runs 14 residues. CDR1 and CDR2 (germline): SGHAT, FQNNGV. The study based diagnoses on clinical symptoms, serum thyroxine and TRAb, thyroid ultrasound and orbital computed tomography. RNA transcripts served as the template for amplifying TCR beta CDR3 regions. The primer set for the first-round RT-PCR of the TCR CDR3 was HTBI. MiXCR, applied by TCRdb to the multiplex PCR reads, yields one record per CDR3 protein. The data hold roughly 180,000 distinct CDR3 sequences, with just under 9.5% observed a single time.

This clonotype was sampled from a woman aged 18-30 years with Graves' hyperthyroidism that later progressed to Graves' ophthalmopathy. The rearrangement joins TRBV11-2 to TRBJ2-7, with TRBD1 as a possible D gene (5 bases). Input material: blood. The CDR3 spells CASSTDRIYYEQYF. As DNA, the CDR3 is TGTGCCAGCAGCACCGACAGAATTTACTACGAGCAGTACTTC.